The sequence of this TCR beta chain was determined in a study of regulatory and conventional T cells in RAG deficiency listed by TCRdb under 2017. Looking at the study overall: High-throughput TCR beta sequencing was used to compare the diversity and composition of the Treg, conventional CD4+ and CD8+ T cell repertoires of RAG-deficient patients with those of healthy controls. What the work shows at the level of the full study, not this receptor alone: Compared with controls, Omenn syndrome and CID/AS patients had about 100-fold fewer unique TCR beta sequences in Treg cells, whereas the reduction in the other subsets was around 10-fold. All patient T-cell subsets had shorter CDR3 lengths; Omenn syndrome patients showed >80% Treg-Tconv repertoire overlap at nucleotide and amino acid level. For some subjects, some analyses of T-cell subsets were not performed. Compared with control T-cell subpopulations, RAG-deficient patients had much lower Shannon entropy and higher Simpson indices. In Omenn syndrome patients, sorted CD25-high CD127-low cells may represent peripherally activated cells rather than bona fide Treg cells.

The method behind the library was the immunoSEQ multiplex PCR assay. Genomic DNA from the sorted T-cell subsets was used to amplify and sequence rearranged TCR beta chain products. From the authors' description of their analysis: Shannon entropy and Simpson indices were used to measure the diversity of productive TCR beta rearrangements in each repertoire. Clonal expansion was assessed by the summed frequency of the 100 most abundant productive TCR beta clonotypes among total reads. The TRB repertoires were evaluated with a self-reactivity index based on amino acid usage at CDR3beta positions 6 and 7. Two-way ANOVA was used for repertoire analyses, while Student t or Mann-Whitney tests were used for flow cytometric analyses. TCRdb re-hosts the immuneACCESS table, in-frame sequences only. Its copies lack some clones; in the studies checked, an unresolved V gene accounts for under half of them, and the cause for the rest is not known. Clone size and the V and J calls come from that table; the DNA yielded D and trimming. This sample holds about 30,000 clones; roughly 96% were observed only once. 0.35% to 0.4% of the sample lies in the top ten.

Conventional CD4+ T cells were purified from blood as CD25-low CD127-high cells before genomic DNA extraction. Eight healthy control donors were used as the comparison group for repertoire analyses. On this clone itself: The antigen it binds to is not known. Qualities for individual bases were not recorded, and no much larger clone is one base off.

CDR1 and CDR2, per the germline V gene (reference sequence), are SGHNT and YYREEE. The germline ends are 20 bases apart after V is trimmed by 4 bases and J by 16 bases. The CDR3 goes from the cysteine to the phenylalanine over 13 residues. Only CDR3 DNA remains: 39 bases, in frame from the first base. These sequences were also reported in another study, on regulatory T cells. Per that second paper: In the multiplex PCR, 52 forward TRBV primers and 13 reverse TRBJ primers were used, and assay-based and computational corrections were applied for amplification bias. In patients, repertoires had restricted unique TRB V-J pairs and skewed V and J gene usage, with regulatory T cells showing the most marked changes. T-cell receptor beta repertoires of sorted regulatory, conventional CD4+ and CD8+ T cells were compared between CD3G-deficient patients and healthy controls. Ficoll density separation was used to isolate peripheral blood mononuclear cells. Within the immunoSEQ assay, multiplex PCR amplified rearranged TRB loci from genomic DNA. Sequencing of the TRB amplicons was done on an Illumina HiSeq platform. Raw sequences were error-filtered and aligned to reference gene sequences by custom algorithms, then analyzed with the immunoSEQ online tools. Frequencies of productive and nonproductive TRB rearrangements were evaluated among both unique and total sequences. For group comparisons, t tests, Mann-Whitney tests or two-way ANOVA were performed in Prism software.

The specimen sequenced was CD25- CD4+ T cells sorted from blood. This clonotype was sampled from a human donor in good health. Recombination connected TRBV5-4 to TRBJ1-4, with a weak D call of TRBD1 (5 bases match). The CDR3 protein sequence reads: CASSLGGAGQPFF. Read as DNA, the sequence is TGTGCCAGCAGCCTGGGTGGGGCAGGGCAGCCGTTTTTT.